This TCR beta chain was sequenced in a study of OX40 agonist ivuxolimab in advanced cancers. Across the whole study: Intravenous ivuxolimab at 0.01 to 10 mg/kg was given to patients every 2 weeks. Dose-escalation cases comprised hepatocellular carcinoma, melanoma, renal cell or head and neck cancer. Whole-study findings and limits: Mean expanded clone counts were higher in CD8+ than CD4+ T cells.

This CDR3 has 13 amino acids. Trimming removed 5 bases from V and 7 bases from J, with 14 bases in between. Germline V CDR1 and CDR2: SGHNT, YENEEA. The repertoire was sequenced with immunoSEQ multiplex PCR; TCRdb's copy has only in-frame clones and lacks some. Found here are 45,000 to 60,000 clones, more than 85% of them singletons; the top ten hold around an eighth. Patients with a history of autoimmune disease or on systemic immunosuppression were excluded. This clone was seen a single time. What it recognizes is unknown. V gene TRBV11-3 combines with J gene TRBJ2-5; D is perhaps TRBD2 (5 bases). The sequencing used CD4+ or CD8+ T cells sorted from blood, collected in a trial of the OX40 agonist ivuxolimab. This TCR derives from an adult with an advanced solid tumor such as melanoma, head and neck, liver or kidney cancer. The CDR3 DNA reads TGTGCCAGCAGCCCGAGGAATGAGGGGACCCAGTACTTC. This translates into CASSPRNEGTQYF. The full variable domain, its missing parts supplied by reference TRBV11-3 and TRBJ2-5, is EAGVVQSPRYKIIEKKQPVAFWCNPISGHNTLYWYLQNLGQGPELLIRYENEEAVDDSQLPKDRFSAERLKGVDSTLKIQPAELGDSAVYLCASSPRNEGTQYFGPGTRLLVL.